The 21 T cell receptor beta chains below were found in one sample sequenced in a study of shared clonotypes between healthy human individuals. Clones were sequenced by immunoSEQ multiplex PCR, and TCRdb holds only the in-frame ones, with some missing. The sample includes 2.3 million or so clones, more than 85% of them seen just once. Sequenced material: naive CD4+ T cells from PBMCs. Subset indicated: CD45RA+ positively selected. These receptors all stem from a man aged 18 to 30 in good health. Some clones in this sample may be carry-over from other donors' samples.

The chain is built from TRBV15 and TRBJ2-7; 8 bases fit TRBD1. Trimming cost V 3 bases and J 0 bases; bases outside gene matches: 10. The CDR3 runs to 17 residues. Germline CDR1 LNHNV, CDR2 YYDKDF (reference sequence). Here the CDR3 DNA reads TGTGCCACCAGCAGTCCGCCCCGGGACAGGCACTCCTACGAGCAGTACTTC. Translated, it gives CATSSPPRDRHSYEQYF.

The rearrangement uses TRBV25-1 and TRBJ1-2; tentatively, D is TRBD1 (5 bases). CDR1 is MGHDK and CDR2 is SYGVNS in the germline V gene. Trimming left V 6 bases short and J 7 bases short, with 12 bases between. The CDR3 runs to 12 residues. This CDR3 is CASRMGGGGYTF. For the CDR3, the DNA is TGTGCCAGCAGGATGGGGGGTGGTGGCTACACCTTC.

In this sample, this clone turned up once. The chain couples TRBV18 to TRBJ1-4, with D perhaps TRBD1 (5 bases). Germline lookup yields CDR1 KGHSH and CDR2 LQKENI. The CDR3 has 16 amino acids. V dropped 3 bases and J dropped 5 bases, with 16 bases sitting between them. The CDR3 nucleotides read TGTGCCAGCTCACCGCCCCGGGGCGGGGGGAATGAAAAACTGTTTTTT. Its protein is CASSPPRGGGNEKLFF.

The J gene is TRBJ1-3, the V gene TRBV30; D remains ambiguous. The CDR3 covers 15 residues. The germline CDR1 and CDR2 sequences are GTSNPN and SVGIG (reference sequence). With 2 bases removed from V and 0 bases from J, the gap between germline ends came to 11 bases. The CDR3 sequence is CAWSFRASSGNTIYF. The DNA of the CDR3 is TGTGCCTGGAGTTTTCGGGCGAGCTCTGGAAACACCATATATTTT.

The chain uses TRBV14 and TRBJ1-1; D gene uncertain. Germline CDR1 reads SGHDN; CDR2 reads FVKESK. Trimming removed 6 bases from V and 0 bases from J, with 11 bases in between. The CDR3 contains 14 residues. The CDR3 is CASRASTLNTEAFF. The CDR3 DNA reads TGTGCCAGCAGGGCCTCCACCCTGAACACTGAAGCTTTCTTT.

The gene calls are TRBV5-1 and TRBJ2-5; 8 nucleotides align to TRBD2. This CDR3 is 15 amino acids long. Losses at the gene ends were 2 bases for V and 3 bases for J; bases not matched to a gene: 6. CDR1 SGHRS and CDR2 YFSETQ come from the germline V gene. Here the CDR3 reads CASSFVGAGEETQYF. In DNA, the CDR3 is TGCGCCAGCAGCTTTGTCGGAGCGGGAGAAGAGACCCAGTACTTC. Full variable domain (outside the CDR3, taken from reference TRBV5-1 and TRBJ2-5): KAGVTQTPRYLIKTRGQQVTLSCSPISGHRSVSWYQQTPGQGLQFLFEYFSETQRNKGNFPGRFSGRQFSNSRSEMNVSTLELGDSALYLCASSFVGAGEETQYFGPGTRLLVL.

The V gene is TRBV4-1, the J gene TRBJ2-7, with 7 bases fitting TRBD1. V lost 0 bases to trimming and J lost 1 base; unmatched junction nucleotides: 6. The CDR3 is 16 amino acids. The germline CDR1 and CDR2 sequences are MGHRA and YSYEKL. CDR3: CASSQESRDRSYEQYF. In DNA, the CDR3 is TGCGCCAGCAGCCAAGAATCCCGGGACAGATCCTACGAGCAGTACTTC.

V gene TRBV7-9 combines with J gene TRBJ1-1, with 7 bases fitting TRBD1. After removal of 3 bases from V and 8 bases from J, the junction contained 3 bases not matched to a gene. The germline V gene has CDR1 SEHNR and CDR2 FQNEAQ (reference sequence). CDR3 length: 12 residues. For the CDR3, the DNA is TGTGCCAGCAGCTTTTTAGGGGGCGAAGCTTTCTTT. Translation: CASSFLGGEAFF.

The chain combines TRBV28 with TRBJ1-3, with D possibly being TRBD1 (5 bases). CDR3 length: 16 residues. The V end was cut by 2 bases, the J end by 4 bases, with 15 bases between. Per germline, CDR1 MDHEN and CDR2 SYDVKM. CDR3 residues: CASSLETGTRGNTIYF. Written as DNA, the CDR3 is TGTGCCAGCAGTTTAGAGACCGGGACTCGGGGAAACACCATATATTTT.

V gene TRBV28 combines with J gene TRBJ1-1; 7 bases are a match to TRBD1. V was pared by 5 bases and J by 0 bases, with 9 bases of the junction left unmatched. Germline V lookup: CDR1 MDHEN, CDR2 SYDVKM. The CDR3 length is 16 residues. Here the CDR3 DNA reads TGTGCCAGCAGTCCCCTGGGGACAGCAATGAACACTGAAGCTTTCTTT. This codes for CASSPLGTAMNTEAFF.

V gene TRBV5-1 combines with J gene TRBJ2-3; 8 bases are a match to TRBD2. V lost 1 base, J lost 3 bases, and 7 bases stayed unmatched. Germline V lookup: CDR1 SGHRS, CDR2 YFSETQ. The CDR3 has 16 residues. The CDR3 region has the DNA TGCGCCAGCAGCTTGTTCGGTAGCGGGGCTACAGATACGCAGTATTTT. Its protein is CASSLFGSGATDTQYF.

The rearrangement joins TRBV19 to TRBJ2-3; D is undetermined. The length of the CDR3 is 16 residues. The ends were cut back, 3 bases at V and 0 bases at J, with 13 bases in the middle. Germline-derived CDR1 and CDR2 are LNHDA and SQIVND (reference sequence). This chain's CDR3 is CASSIGQRGSTDTQYF. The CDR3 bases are TGTGCCAGTAGTATTGGCCAGCGTGGAAGCACAGATACGCAGTATTTT.

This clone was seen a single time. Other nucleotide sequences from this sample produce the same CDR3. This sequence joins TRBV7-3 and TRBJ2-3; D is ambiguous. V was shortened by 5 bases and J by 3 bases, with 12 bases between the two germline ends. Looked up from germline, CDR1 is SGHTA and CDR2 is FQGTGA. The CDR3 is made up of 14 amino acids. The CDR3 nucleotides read TGTGCCAGCAGCCCCGGGTTAGCTACAGATACGCAGTATTTT. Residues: CASSPGLATDTQYF.

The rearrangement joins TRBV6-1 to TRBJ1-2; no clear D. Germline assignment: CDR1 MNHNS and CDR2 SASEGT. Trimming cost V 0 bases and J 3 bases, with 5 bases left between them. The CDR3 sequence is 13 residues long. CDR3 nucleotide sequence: TGTGCCAGCAGTGAAGCAGCAGACTATGGCTACACCTTC. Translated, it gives CASSEAADYGYTF.

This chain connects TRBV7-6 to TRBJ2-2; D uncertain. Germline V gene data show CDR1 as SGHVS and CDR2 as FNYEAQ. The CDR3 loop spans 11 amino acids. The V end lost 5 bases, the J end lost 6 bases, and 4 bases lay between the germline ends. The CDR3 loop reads CASSPPGELFF. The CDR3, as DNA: TGTGCCAGCAGCCCCCCCGGGGAGCTGTTTTTT.

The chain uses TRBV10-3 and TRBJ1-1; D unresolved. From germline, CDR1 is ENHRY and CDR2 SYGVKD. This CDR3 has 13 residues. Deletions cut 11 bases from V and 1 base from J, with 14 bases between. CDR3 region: CASEETENTEAFF. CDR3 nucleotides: TGTGCCTCCGAAGAGACGGAGAACACTGAAGCTTTCTTT.

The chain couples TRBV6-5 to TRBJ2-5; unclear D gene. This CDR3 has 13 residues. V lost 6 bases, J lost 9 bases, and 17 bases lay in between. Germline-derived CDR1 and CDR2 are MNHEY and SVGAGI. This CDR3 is CASRGGPALAQYF. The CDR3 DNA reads TGTGCCAGCAGGGGTGGCCCAGCACTGGCCCAGTACTTC.

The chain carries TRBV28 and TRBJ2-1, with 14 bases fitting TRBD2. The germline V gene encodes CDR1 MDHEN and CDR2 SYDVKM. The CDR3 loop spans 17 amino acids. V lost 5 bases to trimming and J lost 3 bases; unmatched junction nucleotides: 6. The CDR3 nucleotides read TGTGCCAGCAGTCAAACCGGGACTAGCGGGAGCTACAATGAGCAGTTCTTC. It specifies CASSQTGTSGSYNEQFF.

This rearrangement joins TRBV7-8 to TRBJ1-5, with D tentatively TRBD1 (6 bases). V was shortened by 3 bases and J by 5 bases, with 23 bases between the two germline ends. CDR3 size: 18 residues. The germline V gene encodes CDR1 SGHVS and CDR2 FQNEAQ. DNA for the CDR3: TGTGCCAGCAGCTTTGATAGGGGGAAAATACACACCGATCAGCCCCAGCATTTT. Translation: CASSFDRGKIHTDQPQHF.

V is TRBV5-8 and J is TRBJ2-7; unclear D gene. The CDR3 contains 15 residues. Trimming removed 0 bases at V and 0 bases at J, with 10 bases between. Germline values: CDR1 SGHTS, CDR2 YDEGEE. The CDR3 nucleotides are TGTGCCAGCAGCTTGGCCTCCGGGTCCTCCTACGAGCAGTACTTC. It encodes CASSLASGSSYEQYF.

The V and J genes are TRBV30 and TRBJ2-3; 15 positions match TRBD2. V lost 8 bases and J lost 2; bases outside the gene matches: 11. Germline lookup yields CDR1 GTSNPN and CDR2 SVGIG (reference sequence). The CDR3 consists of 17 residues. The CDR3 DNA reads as TGTGCCAGTGGACTAGCGGGAGGGATTGGGCCCACAGATACGCAGTATTTT. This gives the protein CASGLAGGIGPTDTQYF.